The next 27 T cell receptor beta chains were all read from a single sample in a study of PD-L1 blockade in urothelial cancer. Stated time point: pretreatment peripheral blood. Produced via immunoSEQ multiplex PCR; TCRdb's table is partial and in-frame only. The data contain around 130,000 clones, 65% to 85% of them seen just once; the ten biggest clones take up 3.2%. The sequenced sample was PBMCs, obtained around atezolizumab (anti-PD-L1) treatment. The source of these receptors is a man aged 50 to 59 with urothelial cancer.

The chain links TRBV5-8 to TRBJ2-7; D possibly corresponds to TRBD2 (6 bases). Germline assignment: CDR1 SGHTS and CDR2 YDEGEE. The CDR3 length is 16 residues. Trimming cost V 2 bases and J 5 bases, with 20 bases left between them. CDR3 in DNA: TGTGCCAGCAGCTTAAGGTACGGGCCCGGGGGACACGAGCAGTACTTC. Its protein product is CASSLRYGPGGHEQYF.

The chain is built from TRBV6-5 and TRBJ2-4, with 12 bases lining up with TRBD1. The germline V gene has CDR1 MNHEY and CDR2 SVGAGI. The CDR3 has 16 residues. V shed 3 bases, J shed 4 bases, and the junction held 4 bases outside the gene matches. This chain's CDR3 is CASSYRGQGAKNIQYF. In nucleotides, the CDR3 is TGTGCCAGCAGTTATCGGGGACAGGGGGCGAAAAACATTCAGTACTTC.

This chain joins TRBV7-6 and TRBJ2-1; D is ambiguous. This CDR3 spans 14 amino acids. Germline CDR1 SGHVS, CDR2 FNYEAQ. V was cut by 5 bases and J by 5 bases, with 13 bases left in between. CDR3: CASSPTRLNNEQFF. The DNA of the CDR3 is TGTGCCAGCAGCCCAACGCGGCTAAACAATGAGCAGTTCTTC.

The chain couples TRBV18 to TRBJ2-7; D gene ambiguous. The V and J ends lost 6 bases and 6 bases respectively, with 9 bases between them. CDR3 length: 11 residues. Germline V gene sequence: CDR1 KGHSH, CDR2 LQKENI. In DNA, the CDR3 is TGTGCCAGCTCGCGAAGTGGCGAGCAGTACTTC. Its translation: CASSRSGEQYF.

The chain joins TRBV5-1 to TRBJ2-2, with a weak D call TRBD1 (6 bases). CDR3 length: 17 residues. CDR1 and CDR2 from the germline V gene are SGHRS and YFSETQ. V gave up 4 bases and J gave up 3 bases, with 19 bases separating them. DNA for the CDR3: TGCGCCAGCAGCCCGACAGAGAGGACAGCCTACACCGGGGAGCTGTTTTTT. This translates into CASSPTERTAYTGELFF.

This clone was seen more than once but under ten times. The gene calls are TRBV6-5 and TRBJ1-5; 7 bases match TRBD1. Germline lookup yields CDR1 MNHEY and CDR2 SVGAGI. The CDR3 contains 13 residues. The V gene end was trimmed by 6 bases and the J gene end by 5 bases; junction bases not matched to a gene: 4. Written as DNA, the CDR3 is TGTGCCAGCAGCCCCGACAGGGATCAGCCCCAGCATTTT. Translating gives CASSPDRDQPQHF.

This sequence joins TRBV6-6 and TRBJ2-1, with a tentative D call TRBD2 (5 bases). With 5 bases removed from V and 10 bases from J, the gap between germline ends came to 15 bases. Germline values: CDR1 MNHNY, CDR2 SVGAGI (reference sequence). This CDR3 is 13 amino acids long. CDR3 protein: CASSTGLLREQFF. CDR3 bases: TGTGCCAGCAGTACCGGACTGCTCAGGGAGCAGTTCTTC.

The rearrangement uses TRBV5-8 and TRBJ1-5, with 9 bases lining up with TRBD1. Germline lookup yields CDR1 SGHTS and CDR2 YDEGEE. The CDR3 runs to 15 residues. V shed 3 bases and J 7 bases; nucleotides not matched to a gene: 8. The CDR3 region is CASSSRDRVRQPQHF. The CDR3 bases are TGTGCCAGCAGCTCCCGGGACAGGGTACGACAGCCCCAGCATTTT.

V and J are TRBV6-6 and TRBJ1-6; perhaps TRBD1 as D (5 bases). This CDR3 is built from 15 residues. The ends were cut back, 8 bases at V and 0 bases at J, with 11 bases in the middle. Germline V CDR1 and CDR2: MNHNY, SVGAGI (reference sequence). The CDR3 region is CASFNRSSYNSPLHF. The CDR3 bases are TGTGCCAGCTTTAACAGGTCCTCCTATAATTCACCCCTCCACTTT.

The rearrangement uses TRBV28 and TRBJ2-2, with TRBD2 as a possible D gene (5 bases). Between the trimmed V and J ends, which lost 10 bases and 2 bases, there was a span of 14 bases. Germline CDR1 MDHEN, CDR2 SYDVKM. The CDR3 length is 14 residues. DNA for the CDR3: TGTGCCACCGGTCTTGAGGGAAACACCGGGGAGCTGTTTTTT. Amino acid sequence: CATGLEGNTGELFF.

The genes are TRBV7-6 and TRBJ2-3; 10 bases are shared with TRBD1. The germline CDR1 and CDR2 sequences are SGHVS and FNYEAQ. CDR3 length: 15 amino acids. Losses at the gene ends were 3 bases for V and 5 bases for J; bases not matched to a gene: 5. DNA of the CDR3: TGTGCCAGCAGCTTGATCGGGACAGGGGTAGATACGCAGTATTTT. Its protein product is CASSLIGTGVDTQYF.

V is TRBV18 and J is TRBJ2-1; a possible D gene is TRBD1 (5 bases). The V gene lost 1 base and the J gene lost 6 bases, with 10 bases spanning the gap. The CDR3 totals 14 residues. CDR1 is KGHSH and CDR2 is LQKENI in the germline V gene. The CDR3 here is CASSPLSGSNEQFF. The CDR3 coding sequence is TGTGCCAGCTCACCACTATCAGGGTCCAATGAGCAGTTCTTC.

In this sample, this clone turned up once. V gene TRBV6-1 combines with J gene TRBJ1-1, with D perhaps matching TRBD1 (5 bases). Germline V gives CDR1 MNHNS, CDR2 SASEGT. The V gene lost 8 bases and the J gene lost 2 bases, with 15 bases spanning the gap. This CDR3 contains 14 residues. The DNA of the CDR3 is TGTGCCAGCGGACGGGGGAGTCACAACACTGAAGCTTTCTTT. Translated: CASGRGSHNTEAFF.

The chain is built from TRBV7-9 and TRBJ2-1; TRBD2 agrees at 12 bases. Germline V lookup: CDR1 SEHNR, CDR2 FQNEAQ (reference sequence). Trimming at V came to 5 bases and at J to 15 bases, leaving 5 bases not matched to a gene. There are 12 residues in the CDR3. The CDR3 is CASSPRLAGVFF. The CDR3, as DNA: TGTGCCAGCAGCCCCAGACTAGCGGGAGTGTTCTTC. Looking up the rest from reference TRBV7-9 and TRBJ2-1 gives the full variable domain: DTGVSQNPRHKITKRGQNVTFRCDPISEHNRLYWYRQTLGQGPEFLTYFQNEAQLEKSRLLSDRFSAERPKGSFSTLEIQRTEQGDSAMYLCASSPRLAGVFFGPGTRLTVL.

The chain has TRBV7-8 and TRBJ2-4; TRBD2 matches 9 bases. V dropped 2 bases and J dropped 0; count of bases not matched to a gene: 8. CDR1 is SGHVS, CDR2 FQNEAQ, per germline. The CDR3 runs 18 residues. In DNA form, the CDR3 reads TGTGCCAGCAGCTTATTGAGCGGGAGGACCATAGCCAAAAACATTCAGTACTTC. Protein product: CASSLLSGRTIAKNIQYF. Filled out from reference TRBV7-8 and TRBJ2-4, the complete variable domain reads GAGVSQSPRYKVAKRGQDVALRCDPISGHVSLFWYQQALGQGPEFLTYFQNEAQLDKSGLPSDRFFAERPEGSVSTLKIQRTQQEDSAVYLCASSLLSGRTIAKNIQYFGAGTRLSVL.

CDR3 residues: CASSWDRSYYNEQFF. The DNA of the CDR3 is TGTGCCAGCAGTTGGGACAGGAGCTACTACAATGAGCAGTTCTTC. The chain employs TRBV6-1 and TRBJ2-1; 8 positions agree with TRBD1. This CDR3 region has 15 residues. Germline V CDR1 and CDR2: MNHNS, SASEGT. The J segment lost 3 bases and the V segment lost 5 bases, leaving 6 bases of the junction unmatched.

The chain employs TRBV19 and TRBJ2-2; D is perhaps TRBD2 (5 bases). Germline V gives CDR1 LNHDA, CDR2 SQIVND (reference sequence). Between the trimmed V and J ends, which lost 9 bases and 10 bases, there was a span of 9 bases. There are 10 residues in the CDR3. Written as DNA, the CDR3 is TGTGCCAGCTACGGGGAGGAGCTGTTTTTT. It encodes CASYGEELFF. The whole variable domain, filled in from reference TRBV19 and TRBJ2-2, reads DGGITQSPKYLFRKEGQNVTLSCEQNLNHDAMYWYRQDPGQGLRLIYYSQIVNDFQKGDIAEGYSVSREKKESFPLTVTSAQKNPTAFYLCASYGEELFFGEGSRLTVL.

The chain recombines TRBV5-4 with TRBJ2-3, with TRBD1 as a possible D gene (6 bases). V was clipped by 0 bases and J by 2 bases, with 10 bases between them. This CDR3 contains 15 residues. Germline V gene data show CDR1 as SGHNT and CDR2 as YYREEE (reference sequence). The CDR3 loop is CASSLAWGLTDTQYF. DNA of the CDR3: TGTGCCAGCAGCTTGGCTTGGGGGCTCACAGATACGCAGTATTTT.

The table lists this clone with a count of one. The chain employs TRBV21-1 and TRBJ2-7; the D segment call TRBD2 is taken from the table without a DNA check. TRBV21-1 is shown as a pseudogene. CDR3 length: 19 residues. CDR3 DNA: TGTGCCAGCAGCAAAGTAGTGGGACTAGCGAACGAGAGGGGATACGAGCAGTACTTC. Translation: CASSKVVGLANERGYEQYF.

The chain carries TRBV7-8 and TRBJ1-4; a possible D gene is TRBD1 (5 bases). V lost 6 bases and J lost 6, with 8 bases in between. Germline CDR1 and CDR2: SGHVS and FQNEAQ. The CDR3 has 12 amino acids. CDR3 nucleotide sequence: TGTGCCAGCAGGCGGGACTATGAAAAACTGTTTTTT. It specifies CASRRDYEKLFF.

CDR3 protein: CASSLPRGIGETQYF. CDR3 nucleotides: TGCGCCAGCAGCTTGCCTAGGGGGATAGGTGAGACCCAGTACTTC. The chain is built from TRBV5-1 and TRBJ2-5; perhaps TRBD1 as D (6 bases). Trimming took off 1 base at V and 5 bases at J, with 15 bases between the two ends. This CDR3 is 15 amino acids long. Germline V gene sequence: CDR1 SGHRS, CDR2 YFSETQ. The variable domain in full, with the rest retrieved from reference TRBV5-1 and TRBJ2-5, is KAGVTQTPRYLIKTRGQQVTLSCSPISGHRSVSWYQQTPGQGLQFLFEYFSETQRNKGNFPGRFSGRQFSNSRSEMNVSTLELGDSALYLCASSLPRGIGETQYFGPGTRLLVL.

This clone was seen a handful of times. The CDR3 DNA sequence: TGCGCCAGCAGCTTAGGGAGGGGAAGGGATGGCTACACCTTC. Amino acid sequence: CASSLGRGRDGYTF. The genes are TRBV5-1 and TRBJ1-2, with D possibly TRBD1 on 5 matching bases. In germline, CDR1 is SGHRS, CDR2 YFSETQ. The CDR3 totals 14 residues. The V end was cut by 2 bases, the J end by 6 bases, with 14 bases between. The variable domain in full, completed from reference TRBV5-1 and TRBJ1-2, reads KAGVTQTPRYLIKTRGQQVTLSCSPISGHRSVSWYQQTPGQGLQFLFEYFSETQRNKGNFPGRFSGRQFSNSRSEMNVSTLELGDSALYLCASSLGRGRDGYTFGSGTRLTVV.

A few counts support this clone. The V gene is TRBV5-1, the J gene TRBJ1-1, with 10 nucleotides matching TRBD1. The length of the CDR3 is 15 residues. Germline assignment: CDR1 SGHRS and CDR2 YFSETQ. The ends lost 5 bases at V and 0 bases at J; junction bases unmatched: 4. As DNA, the CDR3 is TGCGCCAGCAGAGAAGACAGGGGGCTGAACACTGAAGCTTTCTTT. Its translation is CASREDRGLNTEAFF.

J is TRBJ1-1 and V is TRBV11-3; D remains ambiguous. CDR3 size: 13 residues. In germline, CDR1 is SGHNT, CDR2 YENEEA. Trimming removed 3 bases from V and 1 base from J, with 6 bases in between. The CDR3 loop is CASSLSGNTEAFF. The DNA of the CDR3 is TGTGCCAGCAGCTTGAGTGGGAACACTGAAGCTTTCTTT.

The chain joins TRBV9 to TRBJ1-4; 7 bases are a match to TRBD1. V was pared by 3 bases and J by 4 bases, with 6 bases of the junction left unmatched. Germline CDR1 is SGDLS and CDR2 is YYNGEE. CDR3 length: 15 amino acids. The CDR3 coding sequence is TGTGCCAGCAGCGCCCGGGACAGACGTAATGAAAAACTGTTTTTT. Translation gives CASSARDRRNEKLFF.

The chain couples TRBV19 to TRBJ2-7, with TRBD2 matching over 8 bases. The CDR3 length is 14 residues. J gave up 6 bases and V 5 bases, and 9 bases lay outside the gene matches. CDR1 is LNHDA, CDR2 SQIVND, per germline (reference sequence). The CDR3 loop reads CASSFASGRGEQYF. CDR3 DNA sequence: TGTGCCAGTAGTTTCGCGAGCGGGAGAGGCGAGCAGTACTTC.

V and J are TRBV19 and TRBJ1-2; 9 bases match TRBD1. The CDR3 covers 20 residues. The V segment lost 1 base and the J segment 0 bases; nucleotides outside the gene matches: 15. Germline-derived CDR1 and CDR2 are LNHDA and SQIVND (reference sequence). The CDR3 reads CASSIAGQTGGAASNYGYTF. Here the CDR3 DNA reads TGTGCCAGTAGTATAGCGGGCCAAACAGGGGGCGCGGCGTCTAACTATGGCTACACCTTC. Using reference TRBV19 and TRBJ1-2 for the parts outside the CDR3, the full variable domain is DGGITQSPKYLFRKEGQNVTLSCEQNLNHDAMYWYRQDPGQGLRLIYYSQIVNDFQKGDIAEGYSVSREKKESFPLTVTSAQKNPTAFYLCASSIAGQTGGAASNYGYTFGSGTRLTVV.